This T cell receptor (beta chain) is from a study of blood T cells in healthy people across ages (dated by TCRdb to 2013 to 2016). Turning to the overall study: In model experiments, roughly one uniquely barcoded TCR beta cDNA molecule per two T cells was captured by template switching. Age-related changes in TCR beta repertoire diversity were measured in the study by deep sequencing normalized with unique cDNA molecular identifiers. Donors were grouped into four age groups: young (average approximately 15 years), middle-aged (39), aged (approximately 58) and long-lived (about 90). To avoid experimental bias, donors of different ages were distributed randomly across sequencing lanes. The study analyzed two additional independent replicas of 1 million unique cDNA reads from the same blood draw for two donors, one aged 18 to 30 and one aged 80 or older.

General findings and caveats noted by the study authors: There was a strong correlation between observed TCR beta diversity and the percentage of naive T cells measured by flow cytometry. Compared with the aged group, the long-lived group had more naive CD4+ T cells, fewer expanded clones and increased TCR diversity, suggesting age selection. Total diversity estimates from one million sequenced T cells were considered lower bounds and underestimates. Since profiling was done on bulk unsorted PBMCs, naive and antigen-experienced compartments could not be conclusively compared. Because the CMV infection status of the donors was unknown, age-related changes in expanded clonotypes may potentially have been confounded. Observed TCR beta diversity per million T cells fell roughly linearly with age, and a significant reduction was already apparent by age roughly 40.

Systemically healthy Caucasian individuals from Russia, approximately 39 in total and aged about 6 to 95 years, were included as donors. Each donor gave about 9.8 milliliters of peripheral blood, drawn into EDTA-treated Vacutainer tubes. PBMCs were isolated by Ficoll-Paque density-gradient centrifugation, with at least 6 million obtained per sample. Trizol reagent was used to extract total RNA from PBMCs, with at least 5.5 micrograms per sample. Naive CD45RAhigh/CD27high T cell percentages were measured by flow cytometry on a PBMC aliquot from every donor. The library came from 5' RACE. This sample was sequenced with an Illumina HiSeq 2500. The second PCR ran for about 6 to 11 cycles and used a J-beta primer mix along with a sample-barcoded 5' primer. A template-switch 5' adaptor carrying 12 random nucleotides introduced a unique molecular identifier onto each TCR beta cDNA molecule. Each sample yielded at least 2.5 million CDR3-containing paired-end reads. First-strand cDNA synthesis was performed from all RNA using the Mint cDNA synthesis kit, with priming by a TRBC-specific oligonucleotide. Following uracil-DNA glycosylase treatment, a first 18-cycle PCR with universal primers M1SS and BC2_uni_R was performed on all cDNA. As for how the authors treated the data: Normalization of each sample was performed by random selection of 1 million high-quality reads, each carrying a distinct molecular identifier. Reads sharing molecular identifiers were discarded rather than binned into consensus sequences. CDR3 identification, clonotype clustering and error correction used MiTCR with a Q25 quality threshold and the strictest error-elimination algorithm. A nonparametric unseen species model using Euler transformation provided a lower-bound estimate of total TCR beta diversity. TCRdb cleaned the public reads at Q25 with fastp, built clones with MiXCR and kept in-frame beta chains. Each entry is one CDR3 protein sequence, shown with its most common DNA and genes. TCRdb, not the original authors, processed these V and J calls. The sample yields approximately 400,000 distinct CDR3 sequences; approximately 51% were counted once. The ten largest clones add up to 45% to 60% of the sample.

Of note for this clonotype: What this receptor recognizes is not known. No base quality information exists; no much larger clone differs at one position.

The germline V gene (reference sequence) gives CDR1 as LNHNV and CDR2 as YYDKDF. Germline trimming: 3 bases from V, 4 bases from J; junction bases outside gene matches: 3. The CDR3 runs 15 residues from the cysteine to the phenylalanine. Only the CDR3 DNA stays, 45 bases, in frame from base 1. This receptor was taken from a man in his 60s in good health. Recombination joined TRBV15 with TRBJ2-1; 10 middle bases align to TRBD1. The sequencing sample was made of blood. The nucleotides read TGTGCCACCAGCAGCCGGACAGGGGGGTACAATGAGCAGTTCTTC. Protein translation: CATSSRTGGYNEQFF. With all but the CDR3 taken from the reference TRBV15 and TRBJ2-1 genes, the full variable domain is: DAMVIQNPRYQVTQFGKPVTLSCSQTLNHNVMYWYQQKSSQAPKLLFHYYDKDFNNEADTPDNFQSRRPNTSFCFLDIRSPGLGDTAMYLCATSSRTGGYNEQFFGPGTRLTVL.